This T cell receptor beta chain was captured in a study of technical replicates of blood from several donors. This clone was seen a few times. Assay used: immunoSEQ multiplex PCR; TCRdb lists only in-frame clones, some missing. In the table there are 75,000 to 100,000 clones, less than 95% of which are singletons. This CDR3 comprises 14 residues. Between the trimmed V and J ends, which lost 3 bases and 2 bases, there was a span of 10 bases. CDR1 is SEHNR and CDR2 is FQNEAQ in the germline V gene (reference sequence). Material for sequencing was T cells isolated from PBMCs. The chain uses TRBV7-9 and TRBJ1-1, with D hard to call. This TCR was sampled from a human donor in good health. The DNA of the CDR3 is TGTGCCAGCAGCTTCCCGGGTTCAAACACTGAAGCTTTCTTT. Its protein product is CASSFPGSNTEAFF.